This T cell receptor (beta chain) emerged from a study of blood T cell repertoires in COVID-19. Study at large: Samples came from the United States, Italy and Spain, spanning acute and convalescent COVID-19.

V shed 1 base, J shed 9 bases, and the junction held 6 bases outside the gene matches. The length of the CDR3 is 16 residues. Germline-derived CDR1 and CDR2 are LNHNV and YYDKDF (reference sequence). Libraries were prepared by immunoSEQ multiplex PCR; TCRdb keeps only in-frame clonotypes and omits some of them. The data contain around 220,000 clones, more than 65% of them singletons. The genes are TRBV15 and TRBJ2-1; TRBD2 matches 13 bases. The sequenced material came from peripheral blood. The sequence was collected from a woman aged 40 to 55 with active or convalescent COVID-19. The CDR3 nucleotides read TGTGCCACCAGCAGAGGACTAGCGGGGGGATCCGGTGAGCAGTTCTTC. Residues: CATSRGLAGGSGEQFF.